Sequencing of this T cell receptor beta chain was carried out in a study of graft-versus-host responses after intestinal transplantation. Findings and limits, study-wide: Allograft clonal ratios (graft-versus-host to host-versus-graft) were high in patients who had graft-donor T cell macrochimerism.

Clones were sequenced by immunoSEQ multiplex PCR, and TCRdb holds only the in-frame ones, with some missing. The sample lists fewer than 95,000 clones, roughly 90% seen once, with roughly 0.36% in the top ten. A word on this clone: Its antigen is currently unknown.

This receptor was obtained from a human donor who was the organ donor for an intestinal transplant. Source: unstimulated CD8+ T cells sorted from spleen or lymph node cells, taken before transplant.

CDR3 region: CASSLSRTGSIFQETQYF. The CDR3 DNA is TGTGCCAGCAGTTTAAGCCGGACAGGGTCCATATTCCAAGAGACCCAGTACTTC. The chain links TRBV27 to TRBJ2-5; 8 nucleotides line up with TRBD1. The V gene's germline CDR1 is MNHEY and CDR2 SMNVEV (reference sequence). The junction had 12 bases not matched to a gene; V was cut back by 2 bases and J by 1 base. The CDR3 runs to 18 residues.